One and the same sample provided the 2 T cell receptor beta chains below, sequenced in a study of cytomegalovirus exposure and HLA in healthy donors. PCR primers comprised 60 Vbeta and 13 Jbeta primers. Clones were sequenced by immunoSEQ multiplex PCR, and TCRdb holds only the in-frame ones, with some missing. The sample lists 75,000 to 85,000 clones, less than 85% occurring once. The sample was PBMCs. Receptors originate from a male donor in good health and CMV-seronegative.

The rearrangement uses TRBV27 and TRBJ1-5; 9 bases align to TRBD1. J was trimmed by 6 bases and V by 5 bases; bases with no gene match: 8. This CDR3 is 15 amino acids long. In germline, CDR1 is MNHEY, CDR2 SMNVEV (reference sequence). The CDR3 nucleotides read TGTGCCAGCAGTACCCGGGACAGGGTAACTCAGCCCCAGCATTTT. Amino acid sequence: CASSTRDRVTQPQHF.

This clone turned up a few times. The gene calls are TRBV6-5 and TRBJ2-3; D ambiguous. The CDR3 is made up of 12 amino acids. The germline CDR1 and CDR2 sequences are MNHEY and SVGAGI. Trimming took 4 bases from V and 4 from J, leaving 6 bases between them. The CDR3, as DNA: TGTGCCAGCAGTTCCGGGTCAGATACGCAGTATTTT. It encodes CASSSGSDTQYF.